A selection of T cell receptor beta chains follows, all from one sample in a study of blood T cell repertoires in COVID-19. Sequenced by immunoSEQ multiplex PCR; TCRdb stores in-frame clones only, minus some. The table lists 400,000 to 450,000 clones, around nine tenths of them singletons, with 0.8% to 0.85% in the top ten. Sequencing was carried out using peripheral blood. These receptors were taken from a man between 18 and 35 years old with COVID-19, enrolled during active disease. CDR3s include the opening cysteine and the closing phenylalanine or tryptophan. The D gene is left open where the match is weak. Rows may omit the clone size; those that give it use once, few, many or a size class.

D	size	V	J	DNA	CDR3
TRBD1	-	TRBV10-3	TRBJ2-4	TGTGCCATCAGTGAGCACAGGGACAGGGGAGAAAACATTCAGTACTTC	CAISEHRDRGENIQYF
-	-	TRBV3-1/TRBV3-2	TRBJ2-7	TGTGCCAGCAGCCAAGCCCCAATTGAGGCCTACGAGCAGTACTTC	CASSQAPIEAYEQYF
-	-	TRBV7-3	TRBJ2-1	TGTGCCAGCAGCCCGGGGGGCACCCTCACCGAGCAGTTCTTC	CASSPGGTLTEQFF
TRBD1	-	TRBV19	TRBJ1-6	TGTGCCAGTAGTAGAGGACAGGGCGGTTCACCCCTCCACTTT	CASSRGQGGSPLHF
TRBD1	-	TRBV18	TRBJ2-3	TGTGCCAGCTCCAGGGACAGGGCCGGGGATACGCAGTATTTT	CASSRDRAGDTQYF
-	-	TRBV2	TRBJ1-1	TGTGCCAGCAGTAACAGGGCTGGAACTGAAGCTTTCTTT	CASSNRAGTEAFF
-	-	TRBV7-9	TRBJ1-4	TGTGCCAGCAGCGACGACAGTGGCCCCAATGAAAAACTGTTTTTT	CASSDDSGPNEKLFF
TRBD1	-	TRBV29-1	TRBJ2-5	TGCAGCGTCCCCCGGGACAGGGTTGAGACCCAGTACTTC	CSVPRDRVETQYF
TRBD2	once	TRBV5-4	TRBJ2-4	TGTGCCAGCAGCTTCGAAGCTAGCGGGGGTCGAAAAAACATTCAGTACTTC	CASSFEASGGRKNIQYF
TRBD1	-	TRBV4-2	TRBJ1-2	TGTGCCAGCAGCCACCGCAGGGGGTCCGTCTATGGCTACACCTTC	CASSHRRGSVYGYTF
-	-	TRBV19	TRBJ1-5	TGTGCCAGTAGTATTAAGGCGGGATATAGCAATCAGCCCCAGCATTTT	CASSIKAGYSNQPQHF
-	-	TRBV16	TRBJ2-7	TGTGCCAGCAGCTTCAACAGGGCATTCTCCCTCTACGAGCAGTACTTC	CASSFNRAFSLYEQYF
TRBD1	-	TRBV14	TRBJ1-1	TGTGCCAGCAAGAAGGGGGCGAGCACTGAAGCTTTCTTT	CASKKGASTEAFF
TRBD1	-	TRBV7-2	TRBJ1-1	TGTGCCAGCAGACCAAGACAGGGCCCTAACACTGAAGCTTTCTTT	CASRPRQGPNTEAFF
-	few	TRBV4-1	TRBJ1-2	TGCGCCAGCAGCCAACTATCCGGGACAACGTATGGCTACACCTTC	CASSQLSGTTYGYTF
-	-	TRBV7-9	TRBJ2-7	TGTGCCAGCAGCTTAGGCCGGGGAAGCGAGCAGTACTTC	CASSLGRGSEQYF
TRBD2	-	TRBV2	TRBJ2-1	TGTGCCAGCAGTGGCCAACCACTGGGGACTATCAATGAGCAGTTCTTC	CASSGQPLGTINEQFF
-	-	TRBV9	TRBJ2-7	TGTGCCAGCAGCTCCCGGGGGGCGGGCGAGCAGTACTTC	CASSSRGAGEQYF
-	-	TRBV9	TRBJ2-6	TGTGCCAGCAGCGTGGGCGGGGCTGGGGCCAACGTCCTGACTTTC	CASSVGGAGANVLTF
-	-	TRBV25-1	TRBJ1-1	TGTGCCAGCAGTGACCCCACGAGGCTGGACACTGAAGCTTTCTTT	CASSDPTRLDTEAFF
TRBD1	-	TRBV5-4	TRBJ1-1	TGTGCCAGCAGCCCCGGGACAGTCACTGAAGCTTTCTTT	CASSPGTVTEAFF
TRBD2	once	TRBV5-1	TRBJ2-5	TGCGCCAGCAGCTTGGAAAGCGGGAGAACGGAGACCCAGTACTTC	CASSLESGRTETQYF
TRBD1	-	TRBV18	TRBJ1-1	TGTGCCAGCTCGGCCGAACAGGGGGCTGAAGCTTTCTTT	CASSAEQGAEAFF
-	-	TRBV19	TRBJ1-1	TGTGCCAGTAGTGAGATAGGGAGGACTGAAGCTTTCTTT	CASSEIGRTEAFF
-	few	TRBV18	TRBJ1-6	TGTGCCAGCTCACCGAATGAGGCAGGAGGTAATTCACCCCTCCACTTT	CASSPNEAGGNSPLHF
-	-	TRBV6-5	TRBJ1-3	TGTGCCAGCAGCCCACTCCCCCGGGGAAACACCATATATTTT	CASSPLPRGNTIYF
TRBD2	once	TRBV5-1	TRBJ2-3	TGCGCCAGCAGCTTACCCGGGACTAGCAGCGCAGATACGCAGTATTTT	CASSLPGTSSADTQYF
-	-	TRBV19	TRBJ1-4	TGTGCCAGTAGCATTAGGGGGGAAAAACTGTTTTTT	CASSIRGEKLFF
-	few	TRBV7-9	TRBJ2-7	TGTGCCAGCAGCTTGGAGAACTCCTACGAGCAGTACTTC	CASSLENSYEQYF
TRBD2	-	TRBV9	TRBJ2-7	TGTGCCAGCAGTGGCGGGGGGTCCTACGAGCAGTACTTC	CASSGGGSYEQYF
-	-	TRBV29-1	TRBJ2-5	TGCAGCGTCGCTGGCGGGATGAGCCGAGAGACCCAGTACTTC	CSVAGGMSRETQYF